The 27 T cell receptor beta chains given below trace back to one sample, sequenced in a study of T-cell reconstitution after alpha-beta-depleted transplantation in children. The TCRbeta library was prepared with unique molecular identifiers. MiXCR, run by TCRdb on the PCR reads, gives a single entry per CDR3 protein. The sample contains fewer than 700,000 distinct CDR3 sequences, more than 20% of which appear only once. The sample consisted of PBMCs, mostly from graft donor cells, taken 360 days after TCRalphabeta/CD19-depleted stem cell transplant. Receptors were obtained from a boy less than two years old who had a stem cell transplant for acute myeloid leukemia, so the T cells may come from the graft donor.

The chain joins TRBV5-5 to TRBJ2-2; 8 nucleotides align to TRBD1. This CDR3 spans 15 amino acids. Unmatched junction bases numbered 10, after V lost 4 bases and J lost 8 bases. CDR1 and CDR2 (germline): SGHKS, YYEKEE (reference sequence). CDR3 residues: CASSRTTGAAGELFF. Here the CDR3 DNA reads TGTGCCAGCAGCCGGACGACAGGGGCGGCGGGGGAGCTGTTTTTT.

V usage is TRBV4-1 and J usage is TRBJ2-6; D is undetermined. The V gene's germline CDR1 is MGHRA and CDR2 YSYEKL. This CDR3 region has 17 residues. Between the trimmed V and J ends, which lost 2 bases and 4 bases, there was a span of 15 bases. Here the CDR3 DNA reads TGCGCCAGCAGCCAATTTTTGTCCGGGCCCGGGGCCAACGTCCTGACTTTC. Its protein is CASSQFLSGPGANVLTF.

V usage is TRBV20-1 and J usage is TRBJ1-2; D ambiguous. Per the germline V gene, CDR1 is DFQATT and CDR2 is SNEGSKA (reference sequence). V was pared by 1 base and J by 5 bases, with 11 bases between. This CDR3 spans 13 amino acids. For the CDR3, the DNA is TGCAGTGCTAGAGTTCCCGTTGGGTATGGCTACACCTTC. Its protein is CSARVPVGYGYTF.

The V gene is TRBV28, the J gene TRBJ2-3; tentative D call: TRBD1 (6 bases). The ends were cut back, 5 bases at V and 7 bases at J, with 19 bases in the middle. Germline CDR1 MDHEN, CDR2 SYDVKM. The length of the CDR3 is 15 residues. The chain's CDR3 is CASSRPGASGYTQYF. The DNA of the CDR3 is TGTGCCAGCAGTCGCCCAGGGGCTTCGGGGTATACGCAGTATTTT.

The CDR3 reads CSASQDNYGYTF. CDR3 coding DNA: TGCAGTGCTAGCCAGGATAACTATGGCTACACCTTC. V gene TRBV20-1 combines with J gene TRBJ1-2; D unclear. Germline V gene lookup returns CDR1 DFQATT and CDR2 SNEGSKA (reference sequence). The CDR3 runs 12 residues. V was cut by 3 bases and J by 1 base, with 6 bases left in between.

V gene TRBV28 combines with J gene TRBJ2-3; perhaps TRBD2 as D (5 bases). V was clipped by 6 bases and J by 4 bases, with 11 bases between them. Germline lookup yields CDR1 MDHEN and CDR2 SYDVKM. CDR3 length: 13 residues. The CDR3 nucleotides are TGTGCCAGCAGGAGCGGCGCAGCAGATACGCAGTATTTT. Translating it yields CASRSGAADTQYF.

In its sample, this clonotype was seen many times. The rearrangement uses TRBV6-1 and TRBJ2-1, with TRBD2 as a possible D gene (6 bases). The germline CDR1 and CDR2 sequences are MNHNS and SASEGT. The CDR3 totals 16 residues. The V and J ends lost 6 bases and 0 bases respectively, with 15 bases between them. CDR3 in amino acids: CASRAVLAGSYNEQFF. The CDR3 nucleotides read TGTGCCAGCAGGGCGGTACTAGCCGGCTCCTACAATGAGCAGTTCTTC.

The V and J genes are TRBV7-6 and TRBJ2-7; D ambiguous. Germline-derived CDR1 and CDR2 are SGHVS and FNYEAQ. This CDR3 is built from 17 residues. Trimming shortened V by 5 bases and J by 3 bases, and 23 bases separated the two germline ends. DNA for the CDR3: TGTGCCAGCAGCGCCGGGTCCAGCTCCCTTAGGGTCTACGAGCAGTACTTC. Protein sequence: CASSAGSSSLRVYEQYF.

This clonotype appeared a few times. This chain connects TRBV4-3 to TRBJ2-5; D gene ambiguous. CDR3 length: 18 amino acids. Trimming stripped 3 bases from V and 3 bases from J, with 23 bases between. Germline V gene lookup returns CDR1 LGHNA and CDR2 YSLEER. The CDR3 sequence is CASSQVLVTTGVEETQYF. The CDR3 DNA sequence: TGCGCCAGCAGCCAGGTTTTGGTAACAACTGGAGTTGAAGAGACCCAGTACTTC.

In its sample, this clonotype was seen many times. The chain links TRBV5-1 to TRBJ1-1; D perhaps matches TRBD1 (6 bases). This CDR3 has 15 residues. Germline V CDR1 and CDR2: SGHRS, YFSETQ. Trimming took off 4 bases at V and 3 bases at J, with 16 bases between the two ends. The CDR3 loop is CASSTIDRFYTEAFF. In DNA, the CDR3 is TGCGCCAGCAGCACCATAGACAGGTTCTACACTGAAGCTTTCTTT.

This clonotype showed up many times. The chain has TRBV20-1 and TRBJ2-3, with 11 nucleotides matching TRBD2. This CDR3 region has 17 residues. The junction had 11 bases not matched to a gene; V was cut back by 0 bases and J by 6 bases. Germline values: CDR1 DFQATT, CDR2 SNEGSKA (reference sequence). CDR3 residues: CSARDHLGSGGADTQYF. The CDR3, as DNA: TGCAGTGCTAGAGATCACCTGGGTAGCGGGGGGGCGGATACGCAGTATTTT.

The chain is built from TRBV7-9 and TRBJ2-1; 9 positions agree with TRBD2. The length of the CDR3 is 15 residues. Germline V CDR1 and CDR2: SEHNR, FQNEAQ (reference sequence). The junction had 15 bases not matched to a gene; V was cut back by 8 bases and J by 10 bases. CDR3 in DNA: TGTGCCAGCCGCGGATCGCCTAGCGGGGAAGACGAGCAGTTCTTC. It encodes CASRGSPSGEDEQFF.

V and J are TRBV20-1 and TRBJ1-2; 10 bases map to TRBD1. V shed 5 bases, J shed 4 bases, and the junction held 4 bases outside the gene matches. Germline V gene lookup returns CDR1 DFQATT and CDR2 SNEGSKA (reference sequence). The length of the CDR3 is 13 residues. CDR3 sequence reads: CSAGRDRGYGYTF. In nucleotides, the CDR3 is TGCAGTGCTGGCCGGGACAGGGGCTATGGCTACACCTTC.

This clonotype occurred a few times. V and J are TRBV27 and TRBJ2-4; D possibly corresponds to TRBD2 (6 bases). The germline gives CDR1 MNHEY, CDR2 SMNVEV (reference sequence). The V end was cut by 0 bases, the J end by 8 bases, with 14 bases between. CDR3 length: 15 amino acids. CDR3 nucleotide sequence: TGTGCCAGCAGTTTATCGGTCGGGGGTTGGGACATTCAGTACTTC. It specifies CASSLSVGGWDIQYF.

V is TRBV7-9 and J is TRBJ1-1; D unclear. This CDR3 comprises 13 residues. Germline V CDR1 and CDR2: SEHNR, FQNEAQ (reference sequence). Trimming took 5 bases from V and 6 from J, leaving 13 bases between them. CDR3 nucleotides: TGTGCCAGCAGCCTGGTTGTAGAGGCTGAAGCTTTCTTT. Translation: CASSLVVEAEAFF.

This clonotype has only a few counts. This chain links TRBV12-3 or TRBV12-4 with TRBJ1-5; tentatively, D is TRBD1 (6 bases). Trimming stripped 1 base from V and 3 bases from J, with 10 bases between. The CDR3 has 15 residues. CDR3 coding DNA: TGTGCCAGCAGTTTAGAGGGGGGCTACAATCAGCCCCAGCATTTT. This encodes CASSLEGGYNQPQHF.

The gene calls are TRBV11-2 and TRBJ2-5, with 8 bases that match TRBD2. CDR1 SGHAT and CDR2 FQNNGV come from the germline V gene. The CDR3 extends over 18 amino acids. The trim removed 4 bases at V and 5 bases at J, leaving 18 bases unmatched. CDR3 region: CASSSPLGFSGEAETQYF. CDR3 bases: TGTGCCAGCAGCTCGCCTTTAGGGTTTAGCGGGGAGGCGGAGACCCAGTACTTC.

This chain uses TRBV11-1 with TRBJ2-7; D may be TRBD2 (6 bases). The germline gives CDR1 SGHAT, CDR2 FQDESV (reference sequence). CDR3 length equals 15 residues. Trimming shortened V by 2 bases and J by 2 bases, and 13 bases separated the two germline ends. The CDR3 reads CASSLRRGGAYEQYF. The CDR3 DNA is TGTGCCAGCAGCTTAAGGCGGGGCGGCGCCTACGAGCAGTACTTC.

A note on this clonotype: The DNA is left out, because the CDR3 cannot be placed on it with certainty; the CDR3 is given as TCRdb lists it. The rearrangement uses TRBV10-1 and TRBJ2-3; the D call in the table, TRBD2, was not verified against the DNA. Per germline, CDR1 WNHNN and CDR2 SYGVQD (reference sequence). The CDR3 is 19 amino acids long, termini counted. CDR3: CASSSSGPFDGYGTDTQYF.

The chain couples TRBV7-2 to TRBJ2-7, with D uncertain. Per the germline V gene, CDR1 is SGHTA and CDR2 is FQGNSA. V was pared by 2 bases and J by 3 bases, with 11 bases between. The CDR3 contains 14 residues. CDR3 sequence reads: CASSLSPALYEQYF. CDR3 nucleotide sequence: TGTGCCAGCAGCTTATCTCCCGCGCTCTACGAGCAGTACTTC.

This clonotype was seen only a few times. As DNA, the CDR3 is TGCGCCAGCAGCCAAGAACCGGCCCCGGACGGAAGATCCTACGAGCAGTACTTC. Translation: CASSQEPAPDGRSYEQYF. The genes are TRBV4-3 and TRBJ2-7, with D hard to call. Germline CDR1 is LGHNA and CDR2 is YSLEER. Between the trimmed V and J ends, which lost 0 bases and 1 base, there was a span of 19 bases. The CDR3 loop spans 18 amino acids.

This clonotype was picked up a small number of times. The chain has TRBV21-1 and TRBJ2-3; the table's D call TRBD1 went unverified against the DNA. TRBV21-1 is a pseudogene segment. The CDR3 sequence is 15 residues long. The CDR3: CASSKTGGMTDTQYF. The CDR3 region has the DNA TGTGCCAGCAGCAAGACAGGGGGAATGACAGATACGCAGTATTTT.

The chain joins TRBV15 to TRBJ2-3; TRBD1 or TRBD2 may be the D gene (5 bases each). CDR3 length equals 17 residues. CDR1 LNHNV and CDR2 YYDKDF come from the germline V gene (reference sequence). V was trimmed by 5 bases and J by 0 bases, leaving 18 bases between them. The CDR3 spells CATSRLADSPSTDTQYF. CDR3 coding DNA: TGTGCCACCAGCCGTCTAGCCGACAGCCCTAGCACAGATACGCAGTATTTT.

This clonotype has a count of ten or more. The V call is TRBV15, the J call TRBJ2-7; a possible D gene is TRBD1 (5 bases). The germline CDR1 and CDR2 sequences are LNHNV and YYDKDF (reference sequence). This CDR3 has 16 amino acids. The V gene lost 0 bases and the J gene lost 5 bases, with 17 bases spanning the gap. The CDR3 DNA sequence: TGTGCCACCAGCAGAGATCAGACAGCCGTAAGGGACGAGCAGTACTTC. Protein: CATSRDQTAVRDEQYF.

The CDR3: CSASWTGGQPQHF. The DNA of the CDR3 is TGCAGTGCTAGTTGGACAGGGGGTCAGCCCCAGCATTTT. This rearrangement joins TRBV20-1 to TRBJ1-5; 10 nucleotides align to TRBD1. The CDR3 has 13 amino acids. From germline, CDR1 is DFQATT and CDR2 SNEGSKA (reference sequence). V lost 3 bases to trimming and J lost 6 bases; unmatched junction nucleotides: 2.

In this sample, this clonotype turned up a few times. For the CDR3, the DNA is TGTGCCAGCAGCCAGGACAGGGGTCCAGATACGCAGTATTTT. Amino acids: CASSQDRGPDTQYF. The rearrangement links TRBV4-2 to TRBJ2-3, with 9 positions matching TRBD1. The CDR3 contains 14 residues. Per germline, CDR1 LGHNA and CDR2 YNFKEQ. With V trimmed by 3 bases and J by 4 bases, 2 bases remained unmatched.

The sample holds many counts of this clonotype. The J gene is TRBJ1-5, the V gene TRBV28; 7 positions match TRBD1. Per the germline V gene, CDR1 is MDHEN and CDR2 is SYDVKM. This CDR3 is 15 amino acids long. The trim removed 2 bases at V and 4 bases at J, leaving 5 bases unmatched. The CDR3 region is CASSLRGQLNQPQHF. The CDR3 nucleotides read TGTGCCAGCAGTTTACGGGGACAGCTAAATCAGCCCCAGCATTTT.